This T cell receptor beta chain was retrieved from a study of blood T cell repertoires in COVID-19. Study at large: Researchers got acute and convalescent COVID-19 samples from the United States, Italy and Spain.

Some clones are missing from TCRdb's copy, which holds only in-frame ones; the method was immunoSEQ multiplex PCR. The profile covers 250,000 to 350,000 clones, with about 88% appearing a single time and more than 1.1% taken by the ten largest. This CDR3 spans 17 amino acids. Trimming removed 3 bases from V and 2 bases from J, with 20 bases in between. Germline CDR1 is SGHNT and CDR2 is YYREEE (reference sequence). Sequencing input: peripheral blood. The sequence was obtained from a human donor with COVID-19, enrolled during active disease. The donor label of this sample is uncertain. This rearrangement joins TRBV5-4 to TRBJ1-1; D possibly corresponds to TRBD1 (5 bases). The CDR3 spells CASSSPLGRGVNTEAFF. CDR3 bases: TGTGCCAGCAGCTCCCCGCTCGGTCGGGGGGTTAACACTGAAGCTTTCTTT.